This T cell receptor beta chain stems from a study of identical twins. Whole-study findings and limits: Fewer insertions characterized abundant cord blood beta clonotypes, whereas memory repertoires showed none. Modeled out-of-frame TCR alpha sharing in monozygotic twins fell below observed levels.

There are a few counts of this clonotype. The antigen is undetermined. Using its own MiXCR run on the 5' RACE reads, TCRdb lists one record per CDR3 protein. The sample lists about 700,000 distinct CDR3 sequences, around 8.6% occurring once. V lost 5 bases and J lost 5; bases outside the gene matches: 17. Germline V gene sequence: CDR1 SGHVS, CDR2 FQNEAQ. The CDR3 has 20 amino acids. The data also belong to a second study, concerning yellow fever vaccine responses in identical twins. That report adds: Twins' vaccine T cell response reportedly seemed partly convergent, partly personalized.

The sequence was obtained from a woman in her late teens or twenties in good health. Sequencing was done on a sample of PBMCs. The chain uses TRBV7-8 and TRBJ2-1; 14 bases are shared with TRBD2. CDR3 sequence: CASSAGTSGSLGSENNEQFF. CDR3 bases: TGTGCCAGCAGCGCAGGGACTAGCGGGAGTCTGGGGTCGGAGAACAATGAGCAGTTCTTC.